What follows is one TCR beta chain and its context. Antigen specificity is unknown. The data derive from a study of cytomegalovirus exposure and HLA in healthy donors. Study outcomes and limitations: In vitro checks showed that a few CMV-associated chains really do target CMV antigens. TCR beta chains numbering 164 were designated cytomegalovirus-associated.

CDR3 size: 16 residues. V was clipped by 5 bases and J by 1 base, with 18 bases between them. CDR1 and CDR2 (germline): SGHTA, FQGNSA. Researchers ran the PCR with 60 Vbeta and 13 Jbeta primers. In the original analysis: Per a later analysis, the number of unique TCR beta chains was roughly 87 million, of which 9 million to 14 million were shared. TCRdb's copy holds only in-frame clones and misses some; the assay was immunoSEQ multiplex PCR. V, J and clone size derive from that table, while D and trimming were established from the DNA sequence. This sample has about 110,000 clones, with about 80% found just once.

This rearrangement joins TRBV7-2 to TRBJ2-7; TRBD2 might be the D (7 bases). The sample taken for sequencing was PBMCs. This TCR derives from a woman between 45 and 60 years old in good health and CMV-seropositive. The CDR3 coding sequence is TGTGCCAGCAGCCCGTGGGGGGCTAGCGGTTCCTACGAGCAGTACTTC. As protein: CASSPWGASGSYEQYF.